This T cell receptor beta chain stems from a study of T cells in localized non-small cell lung cancer. Sequencing used immunoSEQ multiplex PCR; TCRdb keeps in-frame clones, though not all of them. The profile covers fewer than 40,000 clones, with about nine tenths appearing a single time and 17% taken by the ten largest. About this clone: Its antigen is still unknown.

General observations from the study: Among the top 100 tumor clones, a median about 59 appeared in adjacent lung. Uninvolved adjacent lung had the highest recorded T cell clonality, with tumor below it. Since sequencing was restricted to only one region of the tumor, intratumor heterogeneity remains a possibility.

V lost 6 bases, J lost 5 bases, and 13 bases stayed unmatched. The CDR3 has 15 residues. The V gene's germline CDR1 is SQVTM and CDR2 ANQGSEA. The chain is built from TRBV29-1 and TRBJ2-5; 9 bases match TRBD2. The specimen comprised peripheral blood mononuclear cells, sampled before any cancer treatment. This receptor was identified in a man aged 40 to 69 with stage III lung adenocarcinoma. The CDR3 region is CSVVGLANFGETQYF. The DNA for the CDR3 is TGCAGCGTCGTCGGACTAGCGAATTTCGGGGAGACCCAGTACTTC.